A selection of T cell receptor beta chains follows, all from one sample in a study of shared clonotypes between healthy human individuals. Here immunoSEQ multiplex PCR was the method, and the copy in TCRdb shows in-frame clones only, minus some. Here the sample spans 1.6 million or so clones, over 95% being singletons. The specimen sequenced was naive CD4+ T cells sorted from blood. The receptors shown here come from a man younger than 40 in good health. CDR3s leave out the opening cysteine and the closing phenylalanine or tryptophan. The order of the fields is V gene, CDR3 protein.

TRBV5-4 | ASSLQGAYQPQH
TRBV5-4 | ASSKDRFDEQY
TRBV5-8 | ASGGAPGPRYEQY
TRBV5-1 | ASSLTSPSYNEQF
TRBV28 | ASTTGPQSTEAF
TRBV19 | ASSIGQGQETQY
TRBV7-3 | ASSLEDRIYNEQF
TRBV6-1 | ASSEWNQGYYGYT
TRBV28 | ASSLRQNYGYT
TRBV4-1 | ASSHPQGEQY
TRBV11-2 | ASSPLAGAYEQY
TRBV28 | ASQTGGYGYT
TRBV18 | ASSPYLLRQGDYEQY
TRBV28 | ASSPPGGTQY
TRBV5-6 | ASSLRQGVGELF
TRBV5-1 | ASSLGEGSYNEQF
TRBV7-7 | ASSWDLKETQY
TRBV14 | ASSQDHLKQY
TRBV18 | ASSPQVRDTQY
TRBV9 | ASSQTAVFQPQH
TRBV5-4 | ASSLVSQQKNIQY
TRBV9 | ASSVGLAENYEQY
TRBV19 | ASSMGIGDGGYNEQF
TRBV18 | ASSPGSNQPQH
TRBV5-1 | ASSLGTSGLSYEQY
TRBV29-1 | SVVQIYEQY
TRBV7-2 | ASSLPTSTGELF
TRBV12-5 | ASGLGQNTGELF
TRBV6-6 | ASRTSGSIYEQY
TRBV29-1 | SVVRDSYNEQF
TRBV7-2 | ASSFFLFMGYEQY
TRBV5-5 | ASSWTSADEQY
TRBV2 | ASSRTKETQY
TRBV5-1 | ASSLDFMGEGGELF
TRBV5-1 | ASRKREGIYNEQF
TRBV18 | ASSGGLAAPYEQY
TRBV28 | ASSPGTRQETQY